This T cell receptor beta chain was sequenced in a study of control samples from healthy donors and cancer patients. Profiled with immunoSEQ multiplex PCR; TCRdb holds only in-frame clones, not every one. Here the sample spans about 110,000 clones, approximately 90% being singletons. Germline V gene sequence: CDR1 SGHVS, CDR2 FQNEAQ. The J segment lost 2 bases and the V segment lost 4 bases, leaving 4 bases of the junction unmatched. The CDR3 extends over 15 amino acids. The sample was blood. The receptor was derived from a human donor in good health. The donor label of this sample is uncertain. V is TRBV7-8 and J is TRBJ2-2; TRBD1 matches 7 bases. The CDR3 reads CASSSRQGNTGELFF. CDR3 DNA: TGTGCCAGCAGCTCCAGACAGGGAAACACCGGGGAGCTGTTTTTT. Based on the CDR3 plus reference TRBV7-8 and TRBJ2-2, the full variable domain is GAGVSQSPRYKVAKRGQDVALRCDPISGHVSLFWYQQALGQGPEFLTYFQNEAQLDKSGLPSDRFFAERPEGSVSTLKIQRTQQEDSAVYLCASSSRQGNTGELFFGEGSRLTVL.